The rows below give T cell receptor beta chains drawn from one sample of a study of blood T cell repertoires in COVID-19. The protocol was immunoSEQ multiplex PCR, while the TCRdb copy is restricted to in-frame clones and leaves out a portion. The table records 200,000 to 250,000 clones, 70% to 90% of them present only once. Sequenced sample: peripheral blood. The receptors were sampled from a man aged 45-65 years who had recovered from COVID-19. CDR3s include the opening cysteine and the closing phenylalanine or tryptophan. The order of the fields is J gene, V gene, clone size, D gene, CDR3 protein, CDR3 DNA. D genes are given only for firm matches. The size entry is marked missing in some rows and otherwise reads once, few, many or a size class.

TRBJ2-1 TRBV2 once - CASSEEQTGSSTKFF TGTGCCAGCAGCGAGGAACAGACAGGATCGAGTACGAAGTTCTTC
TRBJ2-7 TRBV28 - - CASSQSGFDRYEQYF TGTGCCAGCAGCCAATCAGGGTTCGATCGATACGAGCAGTACTTC
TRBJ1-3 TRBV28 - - CASSLWPTGSPGNTIYF TGTGCCAGCAGTTTATGGCCCACGGGATCCCCTGGAAACACCATATATTTT
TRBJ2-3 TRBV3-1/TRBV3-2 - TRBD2 CASSQGGRAADTQYF TGTGCCAGCAGCCAAGGCGGGAGGGCCGCAGATACGCAGTATTTT
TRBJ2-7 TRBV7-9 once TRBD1 CASSSLGQDLYEQYF TGTGCCAGCAGCTCGCTGGGACAGGACCTCTACGAGCAGTACTTC
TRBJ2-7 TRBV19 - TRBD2 CASRPQLAGDYEQYF TGTGCCAGTAGACCTCAACTAGCGGGAGACTACGAGCAGTACTTC
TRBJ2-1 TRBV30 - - CAWSAGIVWGEQFF TGTGCCTGGAGTGCGGGGATAGTGTGGGGTGAGCAGTTCTTC
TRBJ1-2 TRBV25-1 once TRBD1 CASSESPPTGSGYTF TGTGCCAGCAGTGAATCCCCTCCGACAGGGTCCGGCTACACCTTC
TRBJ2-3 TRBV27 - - CASRPLEKGTDTQYF TGTGCCAGCAGACCCCTAGAAAAGGGCACAGATACGCAGTATTTT
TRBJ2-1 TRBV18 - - CASSIPGLPYNEQFF TGTGCCAGCTCAATACCCGGACTCCCCTACAATGAGCAGTTCTTC
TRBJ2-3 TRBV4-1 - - CASSQGGPTDTQYF TGCGCCAGCAGCCAAGGGGGCCCCACAGATACGCAGTATTTT
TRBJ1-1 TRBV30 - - CAWSPGVILNTEAFF TGTGCCTGGAGCCCGGGGGTAATACTGAACACTGAAGCTTTCTTT
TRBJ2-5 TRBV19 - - CASADPTREETQYF TGTGCCAGTGCCGACCCAACTAGAGAAGAGACCCAGTACTTC
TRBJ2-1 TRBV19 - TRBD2 CASTDLGLAGEGGSSYNEQFF TGTGCCAGTACCGACTTGGGACTAGCGGGAGAAGGAGGGAGCTCCTACAATGAGCAGTTCTTC
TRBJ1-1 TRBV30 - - CAGGHRMNTEAFF TGTGCCGGTGGGCACAGAATGAACACTGAAGCTTTCTTT
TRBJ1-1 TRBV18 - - CASSPQGRLDTEAFF TGTGCCAGCTCACCACAGGGGAGGTTGGACACTGAAGCTTTCTTT
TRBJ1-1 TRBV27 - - CASSPRQLNTEAFF TGTGCCAGCAGTCCACGACAACTGAACACTGAAGCTTTCTTT
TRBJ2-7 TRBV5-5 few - CASSLDLRVGEQYF TGTGCCAGCAGCTTGGATCTCAGGGTCGGGGAGCAGTACTTC
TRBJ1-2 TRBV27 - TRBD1 CASSYRGSGYTF TGTGCCAGCAGTTACAGGGGAAGCGGCTACACCTTC
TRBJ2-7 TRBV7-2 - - CASSLRWNPRGEQYF TGTGCCAGCAGCTTAAGGTGGAATCCCAGGGGCGAGCAGTACTTC
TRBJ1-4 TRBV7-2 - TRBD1 CASSLGDRTNEKLFF TGTGCCAGCAGCTTAGGGGACAGGACTAATGAAAAACTGTTTTTT
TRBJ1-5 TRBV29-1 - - CSVQTGSSNQPQHF TGCAGCGTCCAGACAGGCTCGAGCAATCAGCCCCAGCATTTT
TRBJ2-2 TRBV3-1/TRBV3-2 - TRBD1 CASSQWDRGRRAGELFF TGTGCCAGCAGCCAATGGGACAGGGGTAGGAGGGCCGGGGAGCTGTTTTTT
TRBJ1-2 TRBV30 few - CAWSVGNQGLVYTF TGTGCCTGGAGTGTTGGGAATCAGGGACTCGTCTACACCTTC
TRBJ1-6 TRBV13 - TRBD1 CASTYLIGTGISPLHF TGTGCCAGCACATATCTCATCGGGACAGGGATTTCACCCCTCCACTTT
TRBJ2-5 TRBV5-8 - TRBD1 CASSLKGGVGETQYF TGTGCCAGCAGCTTGAAAGGGGGCGTGGGAGAGACCCAGTACTTC
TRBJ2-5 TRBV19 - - CASSIVFSALGETQYF TGTGCCAGTAGTATAGTATTCTCTGCGCTAGGTGAGACCCAGTACTTC
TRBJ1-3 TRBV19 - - CASSRGSSGSGNTIYF TGTGCCAGTAGTAGAGGCAGCTCGGGGTCTGGAAACACCATATATTTT
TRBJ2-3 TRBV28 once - CASSLRTGKQYF TGTGCCAGCAGTTTAAGGACTGGCAAGCAGTATTTT
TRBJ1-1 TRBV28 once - CASRLAGWDTEAFF TGTGCCAGCAGACTCGCAGGGTGGGACACTGAAGCTTTCTTT
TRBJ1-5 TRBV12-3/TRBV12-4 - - CASSPAENQPQHF TGTGCCAGCAGTCCAGCGGAAAATCAGCCCCAGCATTTT
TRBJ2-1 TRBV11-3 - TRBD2 CASSLEASGSWNNEQFF TGTGCCAGCAGCTTAGAGGCTAGCGGGAGTTGGAACAATGAGCAGTTCTTC
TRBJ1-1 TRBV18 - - CASSPDRKNTEAFF TGTGCCAGCTCACCGGACAGAAAAAACACTGAAGCTTTCTTT
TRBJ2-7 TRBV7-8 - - CASSLGSEAYEQYF TGTGCCAGCAGCTTAGGTTCGGAGGCCTACGAGCAGTACTTC
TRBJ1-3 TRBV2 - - CASSEEQLSGNTIYF TGTGCCAGCAGTGAAGAACAGCTCTCTGGAAACACCATATATTTT
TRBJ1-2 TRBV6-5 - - CASSYSTAGYYGYTF TGTGCCAGCAGTTACTCGACAGCGGGGTACTATGGCTACACCTTC
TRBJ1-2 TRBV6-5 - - CASSYSPRTEDGYTF TGTGCCAGCAGTTACTCCCCTCGGACAGAAGATGGCTACACCTTC
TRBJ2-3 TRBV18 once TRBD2 CASSPSSGRPTDTQYF TGTGCCAGCTCACCAAGCAGCGGGAGGCCCACAGATACGCAGTATTTT
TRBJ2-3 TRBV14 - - CASSRLQGSTQYF TGTGCCAGCAGCCGGCTGCAGGGATCCACGCAGTATTTT
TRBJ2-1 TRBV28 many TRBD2 CASSLAGDYNEQFF TGTGCCAGCAGCTTAGCGGGAGACTACAATGAGCAGTTCTTC
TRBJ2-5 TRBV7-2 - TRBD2 CASSPSSGGETQYF TGTGCCAGCAGCCCATCCTCGGGAGGAGAGACCCAGTACTTC
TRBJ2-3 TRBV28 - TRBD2 CASSSPGLARVDTQYF TGTGCCAGCAGTTCACCGGGACTAGCGCGGGTAGATACGCAGTATTTT
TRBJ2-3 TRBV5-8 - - CASSSIDTQYF TGTGCCAGCAGCTCTATCGATACGCAGTATTTT
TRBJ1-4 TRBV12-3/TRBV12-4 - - CASSWSRNEKLFF TGTGCCAGCAGTTGGAGTCGGAATGAAAAACTGTTTTTT
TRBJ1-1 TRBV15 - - CATSRRVGRNTEAFF TGTGCCACCAGCCGAAGAGTTGGTCGGAACACTGAAGCTTTCTTT
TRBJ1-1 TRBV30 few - CAWSQRARGGGRRPEAFF TGTGCCTGGAGTCAGCGTGCGCGGGGTGGTGGAAGGCGCCCTGAAGCTTTCTTT
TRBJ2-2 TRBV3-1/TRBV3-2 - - CASSWNRNTGELFF TGTGCCAGCAGCTGGAACAGGAACACCGGGGAGCTGTTTTTT
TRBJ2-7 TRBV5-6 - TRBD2 CASSLSGRGYEQYF TGTGCCAGCAGCTTGAGCGGGAGAGGCTACGAGCAGTACTTC
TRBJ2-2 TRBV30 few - CAWSVTASTGELFF TGTGCCTGGAGTGTAACAGCCTCCACCGGGGAGCTGTTTTTT
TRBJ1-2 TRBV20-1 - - CSASPRGSYGYTF TGCAGTGCTAGTCCCAGGGGTAGCTATGGCTACACCTTC
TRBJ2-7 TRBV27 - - CASSLSRSYEQYF TGTGCCAGCAGTTTATCGAGGTCCTACGAGCAGTACTTC
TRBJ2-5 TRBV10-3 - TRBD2 CAIGLAGEETQYF TGTGCCATCGGACTAGCGGGAGAAGAGACCCAGTACTTC